This TCR beta chain was observed in a study of identifying expanded T cells in peripheral blood. Collection occurred without any documented infections or immune events in donors. For this clone: Its antigen is currently unknown.

The data were produced by immunoSEQ multiplex PCR, yet TCRdb's version contains in-frame clones alone and is incomplete. The data show around 120,000 clones, around 89% seen once. Regarding the study as a whole: Differentially abundant clones: about 1.2 between replicates, roughly 16 at around 15 days, 19 at four. Across healthy donors, higher total template counts meant significantly greater roughly 2-week count variance.

Material: blood. The source is a person aged 18 to 75 in good health.

In nucleotides, the CDR3 is TGTGCCAGCAGCCTCCAGCCTAGCGGGGGCTACAATGAGCAGTTCTTC. Translation: CASSLQPSGGYNEQFF. V is TRBV7-6 and J is TRBJ2-1; 10 bases agree with TRBD2. There are 16 residues in the CDR3. V was pared by 5 bases and J by 3 bases, with 7 bases of the junction left unmatched. CDR1 is SGHVS and CDR2 is FNYEAQ in the germline V gene.